These T cell receptor beta chains were read from a single sample in a study of shared clonotypes between healthy human individuals. The protocol was immunoSEQ multiplex PCR, while the TCRdb copy is restricted to in-frame clones and leaves out a portion. Of more than 2,000,000 clones in the sample, about 92% are singletons; the top ten hold 0.13% to 0.15%. The sample consisted of naive CD4+ T cells sorted from blood. The receptor set was obtained from a man between 18 and 35 years old in good health. Both conserved end residues are part of each CDR3. D genes are given only for firm matches. Clone size, where shown, is once, few, many, or a class for clones that have expanded.

len: 17
abundance: once
v_gene: TRBV30
d_gene: -
j_gene: TRBJ2-2
CDR3nt: TGTGCCTGGCGTAGGGGGGCCGGGGGCCAGAACACCGGGGAGCTGTTTTTT
CDR3aa: CAWRRGAGGQNTGELFF

len: 14
abundance: -
v_gene: TRBV27
d_gene: TRBD2
j_gene: TRBJ2-1
CDR3nt: TGTGCCAGCAGTTCTCGGGGGGACTACAATGAGCAGTTCTTC
CDR3aa: CASSSRGDYNEQFF

len: 14
abundance: -
v_gene: TRBV18
d_gene: TRBD1
j_gene: TRBJ1-1
CDR3nt: TGTGCCAGCTCAGCTCAGGGGGTGAGCACTGAAGCTTTCTTT
CDR3aa: CASSAQGVSTEAFF

len: 12
abundance: few
v_gene: TRBV6-1
d_gene: -
j_gene: TRBJ2-3
CDR3nt: TGTGCCAGCAGTGTTAGCACAGATACGCAGTATTTT
CDR3aa: CASSVSTDTQYF

len: 16
abundance: -
v_gene: TRBV19
d_gene: -
j_gene: TRBJ2-3
CDR3nt: TGTGCCAGTAGGAGGCAGGGGGGCATTAGCACAGATACGCAGTATTTT
CDR3aa: CASRRQGGISTDTQYF

len: 17
abundance: -
v_gene: TRBV5-1
d_gene: TRBD2
j_gene: TRBJ2-2
CDR3nt: TGCGCCAGCGGCCGATTAGCGGGAGCCGCGAACACCGGGGAGCTGTTTTTT
CDR3aa: CASGRLAGAANTGELFF

len: 15
abundance: -
v_gene: TRBV6-5
d_gene: -
j_gene: TRBJ2-5
CDR3nt: TGTGCCAGCAGCCGGGGCGGCCTCTCCGGGGAGACCCAGTACTTC
CDR3aa: CASSRGGLSGETQYF

len: 15
abundance: -
v_gene: TRBV6-1
d_gene: TRBD1
j_gene: TRBJ2-5
CDR3nt: TGTGCCAGCAGTGAAGCGACAGGGGTACAAGAGACCCAGTACTTC
CDR3aa: CASSEATGVQETQYF

len: 14
abundance: -
v_gene: TRBV7-2
d_gene: -
j_gene: TRBJ2-7
CDR3nt: TGTGCCAGCAGCTTCACGGGACTGATCTACGAGCAGTACTTC
CDR3aa: CASSFTGLIYEQYF

len: 13
abundance: -
v_gene: TRBV7-6
d_gene: TRBD2
j_gene: TRBJ2-7
CDR3nt: TGTGCCAGCAGCGTTAGCGGGAGGAGGGAGCAGTACTTC
CDR3aa: CASSVSGRREQYF

len: 12
abundance: -
v_gene: TRBV19
d_gene: -
j_gene: TRBJ2-5
CDR3nt: TGTGCCAGTAGCCCTAGCTCAGAGACCCAGTACTTC
CDR3aa: CASSPSSETQYF

len: 14
abundance: -
v_gene: TRBV19
d_gene: -
j_gene: TRBJ1-6
CDR3nt: TGTGCCAGTAGCCCGAGACGGACTAATTCACCCCTCCACTTT
CDR3aa: CASSPRRTNSPLHF

len: 15
abundance: -
v_gene: TRBV7-2
d_gene: -
j_gene: TRBJ1-1
CDR3nt: TGTGCCAGCAGCTTAGCGGTAACTCAGAACACTGAAGCTTTCTTT
CDR3aa: CASSLAVTQNTEAFF

len: 15
abundance: -
v_gene: TRBV5-1
d_gene: TRBD2
j_gene: TRBJ2-3
CDR3nt: TGCGCCAGCAGCAAAGAGCGGGACCCGGGAGATACGCAGTATTTT
CDR3aa: CASSKERDPGDTQYF

len: 16
abundance: -
v_gene: TRBV7-6
d_gene: -
j_gene: TRBJ2-3
CDR3nt: TGTGCCAGCAGCTTATCGGGACTCCTAAACACAGATACGCAGTATTTT
CDR3aa: CASSLSGLLNTDTQYF

len: 14
abundance: -
v_gene: TRBV28
d_gene: -
j_gene: TRBJ1-2
CDR3nt: TGTGCCAGCAGTTTAGGGGATCCCACCAATGGCTACACCTTC
CDR3aa: CASSLGDPTNGYTF

len: 13
abundance: -
v_gene: TRBV25-1
d_gene: -
j_gene: TRBJ1-1
CDR3nt: TGTGCCAGCAGGAGACAGGAGAACACTGAAGCTTTCTTT
CDR3aa: CASRRQENTEAFF

len: 15
abundance: -
v_gene: TRBV5-4
d_gene: TRBD2
j_gene: TRBJ2-1
CDR3nt: TGTGCCAGCAGCTTTCCCCTAGCGGGGGGGCATGAGCAGTTCTTC
CDR3aa: CASSFPLAGGHEQFF

len: 13
abundance: -
v_gene: TRBV6-6
d_gene: -
j_gene: TRBJ1-1
CDR3nt: TGTGCCAGCACGGCTTTTGACGGAGGTGAAGCTTTCTTT
CDR3aa: CASTAFDGGEAFF

len: 15
abundance: -
v_gene: TRBV6-1
d_gene: TRBD2
j_gene: TRBJ2-7
CDR3nt: TGTGCCAGCACGATAAGCGGGACGACACCCTACGAGCAGTACTTC
CDR3aa: CASTISGTTPYEQYF

len: 16
abundance: -
v_gene: TRBV2
d_gene: TRBD1
j_gene: TRBJ1-2
CDR3nt: TGTGCCAGCGTACTGGCGGGACAGAACCCTAACTATGGCTACACCTTC
CDR3aa: CASVLAGQNPNYGYTF

len: 14
abundance: once
v_gene: TRBV19
d_gene: TRBD2
j_gene: TRBJ2-7
CDR3nt: TGTGCCAGTAGCCTAGCGGGAGGGTACTACGAGCAGTACTTC
CDR3aa: CASSLAGGYYEQYF

len: 12
abundance: -
v_gene: TRBV11-3
d_gene: -
j_gene: TRBJ2-3
CDR3nt: TGTGCCAGCAGCCTCGACAAGGATACGCAGTATTTT
CDR3aa: CASSLDKDTQYF

len: 14
abundance: once
v_gene: TRBV5-1
d_gene: -
j_gene: TRBJ2-7
CDR3nt: TGCGCCAGCAGCTTGACAGGGATCCCCTACGAGCAGTACTTC
CDR3aa: CASSLTGIPYEQYF

len: 12
abundance: -
v_gene: TRBV30
d_gene: -
j_gene: TRBJ1-2
CDR3nt: TGTGCCTGGAGCCCACAGGGCTCTGGCTACACCTTC
CDR3aa: CAWSPQGSGYTF

len: 13
abundance: -
v_gene: TRBV15
d_gene: -
j_gene: TRBJ1-5
CDR3nt: TGTGCCACCGGAGACAGGTACAATCAGCCCCAGCATTTT
CDR3aa: CATGDRYNQPQHF

len: 14
abundance: -
v_gene: TRBV5-1
d_gene: TRBD2
j_gene: TRBJ2-5
CDR3nt: TGCGCCAGCAGCGCACCACTAGCGCAAGAGACCCAGTACTTC
CDR3aa: CASSAPLAQETQYF

len: 11
abundance: -
v_gene: TRBV18
d_gene: -
j_gene: TRBJ1-1
CDR3nt: TGTGCCAGCTCCCTCGACACTGAAGCTTTCTTT
CDR3aa: CASSLDTEAFF

len: 16
abundance: -
v_gene: TRBV9
d_gene: -
j_gene: TRBJ2-2
CDR3nt: TGTGCCAGCAGCGTAGACCCAGGGGTGGACACCGGGGAGCTGTTTTTT
CDR3aa: CASSVDPGVDTGELFF

len: 17
abundance: -
v_gene: TRBV21-1
d_gene: -
j_gene: TRBJ1-1
CDR3nt: TGTGCCAGCAGCAAAGGGCGCAGTTGGGCTATGAACACTGAAGCTTTCTTT
CDR3aa: CASSKGRSWAMNTEAFF

len: 14
abundance: few
v_gene: TRBV2
d_gene: -
j_gene: TRBJ1-6
CDR3nt: TGTGCCAGCACCAAGGACGGTCATAATTCACCCCTCCACTTT
CDR3aa: CASTKDGHNSPLHF

len: 16
abundance: -
v_gene: TRBV28
d_gene: -
j_gene: TRBJ1-2
CDR3nt: TGTGCCAGCAGTTTACGCTTGGAGGGGCGTATCTATGGCTACACCTTC
CDR3aa: CASSLRLEGRIYGYTF

len: 13
abundance: -
v_gene: TRBV7-2
d_gene: -
j_gene: TRBJ2-2
CDR3nt: TGTGCCAGCAGCCAAAGGAAACCCTACGAGATAGGCTTT
CDR3aa: CASSQRKPYEIGF

len: 14
abundance: -
v_gene: TRBV30
d_gene: -
j_gene: TRBJ1-1
CDR3nt: TGTGCCTGGAGAGCCGCAGGCCGGAACACTGAAGCTTTCTTT
CDR3aa: CAWRAAGRNTEAFF

len: 12
abundance: -
v_gene: TRBV6-4
d_gene: -
j_gene: TRBJ2-1
CDR3nt: TGTGCCAGCAGTGGACAGAGGGATGAGCAGTTCTTC
CDR3aa: CASSGQRDEQFF

len: 16
abundance: -
v_gene: TRBV18
d_gene: TRBD2
j_gene: TRBJ2-3
CDR3nt: TGTGCCAGCTCACCACCTGTCGGGGGGGACACAGATACGCAGTATTTT
CDR3aa: CASSPPVGGDTDTQYF

len: 11
abundance: -
v_gene: TRBV4-1
d_gene: -
j_gene: TRBJ1-1
CDR3nt: TGCGCCAGCAGCCAGGGTACTGAAGCTTTCTTT
CDR3aa: CASSQGTEAFF

len: 16
abundance: -
v_gene: TRBV7-2
d_gene: -
j_gene: TRBJ1-5
CDR3nt: TGTGCCAGCAGCCCTGGACAGCCGTATAGCAATCAGCCCCAGCATTTT
CDR3aa: CASSPGQPYSNQPQHF

len: 13
abundance: -
v_gene: TRBV11-2
d_gene: -
j_gene: TRBJ1-5
CDR3nt: TGTGCCAGCAGCCTGACAGAAAATCAGCCCCAGCATTTT
CDR3aa: CASSLTENQPQHF

len: 16
abundance: -
v_gene: TRBV11-2
d_gene: -
j_gene: TRBJ2-7
CDR3nt: TGTGCCAGCAGCTTATTGGGACGGGGCAGCGGCTACGAGCAGTACTTC
CDR3aa: CASSLLGRGSGYEQYF

len: 15
abundance: -
v_gene: TRBV6-5
d_gene: TRBD2
j_gene: TRBJ2-3
CDR3nt: TGTGCCAGCAGTTCCAAGCGGGAGGTGGAAGATACGCAGTATTTT
CDR3aa: CASSSKREVEDTQYF

len: 12
abundance: -
v_gene: TRBV6-1
d_gene: -
j_gene: TRBJ2-7
CDR3nt: TGTGCCAGCCAACGAGTAAACTACGAGCAGTACTTC
CDR3aa: CASQRVNYEQYF

len: 15
abundance: -
v_gene: TRBV6-5
d_gene: -
j_gene: TRBJ2-2
CDR3nt: TGTGCCAGCAGTTATGACGAGTTGGGGGCCGGGGAGCTGTTTTTT
CDR3aa: CASSYDELGAGELFF

len: 13
abundance: -
v_gene: TRBV29-1
d_gene: TRBD1
j_gene: TRBJ2-5
CDR3nt: TGCAGCGTGGAGACAGGGGTGAGGGAGACCCAGTACTTC
CDR3aa: CSVETGVRETQYF

len: 12
abundance: -
v_gene: TRBV28
d_gene: TRBD1
j_gene: TRBJ1-6
CDR3nt: TGTGCCAGCAGATCCCCCCAGGGGGCCCTCCACTTT
CDR3aa: CASRSPQGALHF

len: 15
abundance: -
v_gene: TRBV10-3
d_gene: TRBD2
j_gene: TRBJ2-1
CDR3nt: TGTGCCATCAGCGAACTAGCGGGGGGGGTGAATGAGCAGTTCTTC
CDR3aa: CAISELAGGVNEQFF

len: 15
abundance: -
v_gene: TRBV10-2
d_gene: -
j_gene: TRBJ2-2
CDR3nt: TGCGCCAGCAGGAGTGTGGGGGCCGTCACCGGGGAGCTGTTTTTT
CDR3aa: CASRSVGAVTGELFF

len: 16
abundance: -
v_gene: TRBV5-6
d_gene: -
j_gene: TRBJ1-5
CDR3nt: TGTGCCAGCAGCTTGTCGGGAAGGTATAGCAATCAGCCCCAGCATTTT
CDR3aa: CASSLSGRYSNQPQHF

len: 15
abundance: once
v_gene: TRBV18
d_gene: -
j_gene: TRBJ2-1
CDR3nt: TGTGCCAGCTCACCGGCTCAGGCCCCAAACAATGAGCAGTTCTTC
CDR3aa: CASSPAQAPNNEQFF

len: 16
abundance: -
v_gene: TRBV19
d_gene: TRBD1
j_gene: TRBJ2-6
CDR3nt: TGTGCCATCGGACAGGGAAAGGACTCTGGGGCCAACGTCCTGACTTTC
CDR3aa: CAIGQGKDSGANVLTF

len: 16
abundance: -
v_gene: TRBV4-2
d_gene: -
j_gene: TRBJ2-1
CDR3nt: TGTGCCAGCAGCCAAGATCTGCTAGCAGCCTGGAATGAGCAGTTCTTC
CDR3aa: CASSQDLLAAWNEQFF

len: 14
abundance: -
v_gene: TRBV9
d_gene: TRBD1
j_gene: TRBJ1-3
CDR3nt: TGTGCCAGCACCGGGACAGCCTCTGGAAACACCATATATTTT
CDR3aa: CASTGTASGNTIYF

len: 17
abundance: -
v_gene: TRBV10-3
d_gene: -
j_gene: TRBJ2-1
CDR3nt: TGTGCCATCAGTGAGTCCTCCGAGGTCCCAGCCTACAATGAGCAGTTCTTC
CDR3aa: CAISESSEVPAYNEQFF

len: 17
abundance: -
v_gene: TRBV5-1
d_gene: -
j_gene: TRBJ2-3
CDR3nt: TGCGCCAGCAGCCCCGAGGGCAGGCCTACTAGCACAGATACGCAGTATTTT
CDR3aa: CASSPEGRPTSTDTQYF

len: 15
abundance: -
v_gene: TRBV6-1
d_gene: -
j_gene: TRBJ1-4
CDR3nt: TGTGCCAGCAGTGATTGGGGGAAGGCGGGTGAAAAACTGTTTTTT
CDR3aa: CASSDWGKAGEKLFF

len: 15
abundance: -
v_gene: TRBV6-5
d_gene: -
j_gene: TRBJ1-2
CDR3nt: TGTGCCAGCACCTTAGTAGGGGGTTCCTCCTATGGCTACACCTTC
CDR3aa: CASTLVGGSSYGYTF

len: 14
abundance: -
v_gene: TRBV6-5
d_gene: -
j_gene: TRBJ1-1
CDR3nt: TGTGCCAGCAGTTACAGTCGGCTGAACACTGAAGCTTTCTTT
CDR3aa: CASSYSRLNTEAFF

len: 14
abundance: once
v_gene: TRBV28
d_gene: -
j_gene: TRBJ1-6
CDR3nt: TGTGCCAGCAGTCGGGACAACAATAATTCACCCCTCCACTTT
CDR3aa: CASSRDNNNSPLHF

len: 14
abundance: -
v_gene: TRBV6-5
d_gene: TRBD2
j_gene: TRBJ2-1
CDR3nt: TGTGCCAGCAGTTACACGGGAGGGTACAATGAGCAGTTCTTC
CDR3aa: CASSYTGGYNEQFF

len: 16
abundance: -
v_gene: TRBV28
d_gene: -
j_gene: TRBJ2-7
CDR3nt: TGTGCCAGCAGTTTAGGATGGGGGCTGAGTGGCTACGAGCAGTACTTC
CDR3aa: CASSLGWGLSGYEQYF